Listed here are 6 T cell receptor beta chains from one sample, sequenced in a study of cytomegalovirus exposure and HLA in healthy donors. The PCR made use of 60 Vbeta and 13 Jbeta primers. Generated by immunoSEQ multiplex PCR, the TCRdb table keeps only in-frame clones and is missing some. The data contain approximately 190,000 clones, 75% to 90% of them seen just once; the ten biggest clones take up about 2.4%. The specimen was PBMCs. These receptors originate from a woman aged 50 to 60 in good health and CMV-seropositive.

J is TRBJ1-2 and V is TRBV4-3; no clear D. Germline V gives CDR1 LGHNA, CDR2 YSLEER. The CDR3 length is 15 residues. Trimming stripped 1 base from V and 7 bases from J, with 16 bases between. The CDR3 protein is CASSQVLGRITGYTF. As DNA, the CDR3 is TGCGCCAGCAGCCAAGTATTGGGCAGAATCACTGGCTACACCTTC.

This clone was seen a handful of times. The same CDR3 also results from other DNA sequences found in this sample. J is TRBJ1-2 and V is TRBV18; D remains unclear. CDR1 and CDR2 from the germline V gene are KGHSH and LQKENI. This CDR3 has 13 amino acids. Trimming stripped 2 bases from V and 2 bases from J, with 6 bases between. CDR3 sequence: CASSPAGNYGYTF. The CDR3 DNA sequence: TGTGCCAGCTCACCAGCAGGCAACTATGGCTACACCTTC.

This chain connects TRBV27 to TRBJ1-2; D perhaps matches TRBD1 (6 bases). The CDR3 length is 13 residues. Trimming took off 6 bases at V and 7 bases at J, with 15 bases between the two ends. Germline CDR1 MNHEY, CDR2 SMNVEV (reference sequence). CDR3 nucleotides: TGTGCCAGCAGCCTACAGGGTAGGGGTGGCTACACCTTC. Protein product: CASSLQGRGGYTF.

The CDR3 coding sequence is TGTGCCAGCAGTCCACAGGGGGGGCCGAGATACCAAGAGACCCAGTACTTC. Translated: CASSPQGGPRYQETQYF. This chain joins TRBV2 and TRBJ2-5; perhaps TRBD1 as D (8 bases). The CDR3 has 17 amino acids. Germline V CDR1 and CDR2: SNHLY, FYNNEI. The ends were cut back, 5 bases at V and 0 bases at J, with 19 bases in the middle.

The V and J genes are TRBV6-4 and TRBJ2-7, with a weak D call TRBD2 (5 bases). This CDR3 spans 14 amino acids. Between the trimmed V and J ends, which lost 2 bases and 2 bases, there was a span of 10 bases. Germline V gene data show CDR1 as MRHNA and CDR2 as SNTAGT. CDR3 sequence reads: CASSDRTSTYEQYF. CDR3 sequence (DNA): TGTGCCAGCAGTGACAGGACTTCGACCTACGAGCAGTACTTC.

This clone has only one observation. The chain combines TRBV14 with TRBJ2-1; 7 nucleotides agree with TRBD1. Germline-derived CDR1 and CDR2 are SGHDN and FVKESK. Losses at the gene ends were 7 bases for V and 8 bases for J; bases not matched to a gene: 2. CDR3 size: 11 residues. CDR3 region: CASTRGHEQFF. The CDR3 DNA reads TGTGCCAGCACAAGGGGGCATGAGCAGTTCTTC.